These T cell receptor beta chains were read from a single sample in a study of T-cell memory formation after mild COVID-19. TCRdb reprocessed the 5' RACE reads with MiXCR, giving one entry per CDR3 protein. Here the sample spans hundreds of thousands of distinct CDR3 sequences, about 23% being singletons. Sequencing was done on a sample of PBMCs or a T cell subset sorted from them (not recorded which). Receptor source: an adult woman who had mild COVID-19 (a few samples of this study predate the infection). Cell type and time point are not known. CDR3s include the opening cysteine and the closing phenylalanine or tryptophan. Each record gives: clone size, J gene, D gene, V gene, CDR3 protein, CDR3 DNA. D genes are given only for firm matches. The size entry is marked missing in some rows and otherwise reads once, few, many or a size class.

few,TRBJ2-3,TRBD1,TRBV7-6,CASSSPGQGAGNTQYF,TGTGCCAGCAGCTCACCTGGACAGGGGGCGGGAAATACGCAGTATTTT
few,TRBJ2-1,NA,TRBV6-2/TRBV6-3,CASRTTGKRNEQFF,TGTGCCAGCAGAACGACTGGGAAGAGGAATGAGCAGTTCTTC
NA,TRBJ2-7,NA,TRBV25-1,CASSEEDRTYEQYF,TGTGCCAGCAGTGAAGAAGACAGGACCTACGAGCAGTACTTC
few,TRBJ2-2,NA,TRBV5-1,CASSLESSGELFF,TGCGCCAGCAGCTTGGAAAGCTCCGGGGAGCTGTTTTTT
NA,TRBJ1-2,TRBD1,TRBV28,CASSSGTGVFYGYTF,TGTGCCAGCAGCTCCGGGACAGGGGTTTTCTATGGCTACACCTTC
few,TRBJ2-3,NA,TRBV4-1,CASSQVWTDTQYF,TGCGCCAGCAGCCAAGTATGGACAGATACGCAGTATTTT
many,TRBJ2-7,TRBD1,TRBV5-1,CASSLPGQAREQYF,TGCGCCAGCAGCTTACCGGGACAGGCGAGGGAGCAGTACTTC
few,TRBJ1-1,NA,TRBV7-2,CASSFSGRDTEAFF,TGTGCCAGCAGCTTCTCTGGCAGGGACACTGAAGCTTTCTTT
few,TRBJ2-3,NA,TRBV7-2,CASSPLWTDTQYF,TGTGCCAGCAGCCCCCTCTGGACAGATACGCAGTATTTT
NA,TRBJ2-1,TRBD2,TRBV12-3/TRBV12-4,CASSQTGGQFF,TGTGCCAGCAGTCAAACGGGGGGGCAGTTCTTC
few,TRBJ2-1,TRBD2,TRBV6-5,CASSSPGTSYNEQFF,TGTGCCAGCAGTTCCCCTGGGACTAGTTACAATGAGCAGTTCTTC
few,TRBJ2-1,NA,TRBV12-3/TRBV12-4,CASSSTLGTQGFSYNEQFF,TGTGCCAGCAGTTCAACTCTAGGGACACAGGGATTCTCCTACAATGAGCAGTTCTTC
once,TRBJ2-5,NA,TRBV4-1,CASSQVKEGRETQYF,TGCGCCAGCAGCCAGGTCAAGGAAGGCCGAGAGACCCAGTACTTC
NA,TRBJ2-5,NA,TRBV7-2,CASSLAIGAGKTQYF,TGTGCCAGCAGCTTAGCGATAGGGGCTGGGAAGACCCAGTACTTC
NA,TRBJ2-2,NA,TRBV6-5,CASSNGGELFF,TGTGCCAGCAGTAACGGCGGGGAGCTGTTTTTT
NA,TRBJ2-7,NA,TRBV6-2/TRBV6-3,CASSYGLAAEQYF,TGTGCCAGCAGTTACGGGTTAGCGGCCGAGCAGTACTTC
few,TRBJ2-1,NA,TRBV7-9,CASSLVVRENYNEQFF,TGTGCCAGCAGCCTAGTGGTTCGGGAGAACTACAATGAGCAGTTCTTC
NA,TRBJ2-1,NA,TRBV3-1,CASSQTTGSPNEQFF,TGTGCCAGCAGCCAGACGACGGGTAGCCCCAATGAGCAGTTCTTC
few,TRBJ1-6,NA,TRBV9,CASSVAQEYSPLHF,TGTGCCAGCAGCGTAGCTCAAGAGTATTCACCCCTCCACTTT
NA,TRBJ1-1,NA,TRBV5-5,CASSFDGADTEAFF,TGTGCCAGCAGCTTCGATGGAGCGGACACTGAAGCTTTCTTT
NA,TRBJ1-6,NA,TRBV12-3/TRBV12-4,CASSPAGYNSPLHF,TGTGCCAGCAGCCCCGCGGGCTATAATTCACCCCTCCACTTT
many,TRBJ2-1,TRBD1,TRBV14,CASSLWTGGSSGEQFF,TGTGCCAGCAGCCTGTGGACAGGCGGCTCGAGCGGTGAGCAGTTCTTC
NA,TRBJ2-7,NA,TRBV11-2,CASSRFGYEQYF,TGTGCCAGCAGCCGGTTCGGCTACGAGCAGTACTTC
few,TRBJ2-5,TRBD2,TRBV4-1,CASSQGLAPETQYF,TGCGCCAGCAGCCAAGGACTAGCACCAGAGACCCAGTACTTC
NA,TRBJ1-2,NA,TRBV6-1,CASSEVLAGGYGYTF,TGTGCCAGCAGTGAAGTTTTGGCGGGGGGGTATGGCTACACCTTC
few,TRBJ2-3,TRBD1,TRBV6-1,CASRFRTGNTQYF,TGTGCCAGCAGGTTTCGGACAGGGAATACGCAGTATTTT
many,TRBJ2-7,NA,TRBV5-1,CASSLTGEGEQYF,TGCGCCAGCAGCTTGACCGGCGAGGGCGAGCAGTACTTC
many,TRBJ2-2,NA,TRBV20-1,CSVQGGLNTGELFF,TGCAGTGTTCAAGGGGGGTTGAACACCGGGGAGCTGTTTTTT
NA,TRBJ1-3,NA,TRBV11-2,CASSSITRQRNSGNTIYF,TGTGCCAGCAGCTCGATAACTCGACAGAGAAACTCTGGAAACACCATATATTTT
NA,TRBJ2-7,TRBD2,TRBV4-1,CASSQGLFWSGGLNSYEQYF,TGCGCCAGCAGCCAAGGATTGTTCTGGAGCGGGGGGCTCAACTCCTACGAGCAGTACTTC
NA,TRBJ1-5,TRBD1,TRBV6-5,CASRADRADNQPQHF,TGTGCCAGCAGAGCCGACAGGGCGGATAATCAGCCCCAGCATTTT
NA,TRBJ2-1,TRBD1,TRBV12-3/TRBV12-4,CASSPAGQGAGQFF,TGTGCCAGCAGCCCGGCCGGACAGGGGGCGGGACAGTTCTTC
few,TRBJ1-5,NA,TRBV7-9,CASSRTGRGNQPQHF,TGTGCCAGCAGTCGCACGGGACGGGGCAATCAGCCCCAGCATTTT
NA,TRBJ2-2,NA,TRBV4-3,CASSSEQVYTGELFF,TGCGCCAGCAGCTCCGAGCAGGTTTACACCGGGGAGCTGTTTTTT
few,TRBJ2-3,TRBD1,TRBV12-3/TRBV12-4,CASSLARSGGFTDTQYF,TGTGCCAGCAGTTTAGCGCGGTCAGGGGGCTTCACAGATACGCAGTATTTT
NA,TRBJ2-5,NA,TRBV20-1,CSARRREGQETQYF,TGCAGTGCTAGGAGGCGGGAAGGTCAAGAGACCCAGTACTTC
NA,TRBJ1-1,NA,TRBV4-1,CASSYRRTAEMNTEAFF,TGCGCCAGCAGTTATCGAAGGACAGCCGAAATGAACACTGAAGCTTTCTTT
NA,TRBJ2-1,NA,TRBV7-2,CASSPWGGEQFF,TGTGCCAGCAGCCCATGGGGCGGAGAGCAGTTCTTC
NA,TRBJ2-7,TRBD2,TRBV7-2,CASSLVTGSWLAGPYEQYF,TGTGCCAGCAGCTTAGTGACAGGGAGTTGGCTAGCGGGACCCTACGAGCAGTACTTC
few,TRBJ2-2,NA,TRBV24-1,CATSGDTGELFF,TGTGCCACCAGTGGCGATACCGGGGAGCTGTTTTTT
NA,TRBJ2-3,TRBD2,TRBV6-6,CASSSSGRGGGDTQYF,TGTGCCAGCAGTTCCTCCGGGCGGGGGGGCGGCGATACGCAGTATTTT
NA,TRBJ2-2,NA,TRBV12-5,CASGRGFTGELFF,TGTGCTAGTGGCAGGGGATTCACCGGGGAGCTGTTTTTT
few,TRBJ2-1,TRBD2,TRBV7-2,CASSGGLAGAWDEQFF,TGTGCCAGCAGCGGGGGACTAGCGGGGGCGTGGGATGAGCAGTTCTTC
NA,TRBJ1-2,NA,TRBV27,CASSFTGNGYTF,TGTGCCAGCAGTTTTACAGGGAATGGCTACACCTTC
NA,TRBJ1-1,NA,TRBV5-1,CASSRSGTTEAFF,TGCGCCAGCAGCCGTTCGGGGACCACTGAAGCTTTCTTT
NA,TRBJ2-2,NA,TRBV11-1,CASSPGVGTPNTGELFF,TGTGCCAGCAGCCCAGGTGTTGGGACTCCTAACACCGGGGAGCTGTTTTTT
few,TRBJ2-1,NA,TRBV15,CATTQRTRGQHNEQFF,TGTGCCACCACACAACGGACTAGGGGACAGCACAATGAGCAGTTCTTC
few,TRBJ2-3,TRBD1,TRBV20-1,CSASKGQVLADTQYF,TGCAGTGCTAGCAAGGGACAGGTCCTCGCAGATACGCAGTATTTT
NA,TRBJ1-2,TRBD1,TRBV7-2,CASSPRQGLGYTF,TGTGCCAGCAGCCCTCGACAGGGTTTAGGCTACACCTTC
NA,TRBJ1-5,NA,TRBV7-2,CASSLEKVGQPQHF,TGTGCCAGCAGCTTAGAGAAGGTCGGGCAGCCCCAGCATTTT
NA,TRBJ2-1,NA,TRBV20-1,CSARDVVRGTDSYNEQFF,TGCAGTGCTAGAGATGTAGTACGCGGGACCGACTCCTACAATGAGCAGTTCTTC
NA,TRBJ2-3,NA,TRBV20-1,CSARRPSSFTDTQYF,TGCAGTGCTAGACGCCCTTCATCCTTCACAGATACGCAGTATTTT
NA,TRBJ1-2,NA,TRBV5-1,CASSRSDRGDYGYTF,TGCGCCAGCAGCAGATCGGACAGAGGGGACTATGGCTACACCTTC
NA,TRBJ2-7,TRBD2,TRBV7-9,CASSQTLAGDSYEQYF,TGTGCCAGCAGCCAGACCCTAGCGGGGGACTCCTACGAGCAGTACTTC
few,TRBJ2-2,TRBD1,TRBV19,CASSMGTGNPGELFF,TGTGCCAGTAGTATGGGGACAGGAAACCCCGGGGAGCTGTTTTTT